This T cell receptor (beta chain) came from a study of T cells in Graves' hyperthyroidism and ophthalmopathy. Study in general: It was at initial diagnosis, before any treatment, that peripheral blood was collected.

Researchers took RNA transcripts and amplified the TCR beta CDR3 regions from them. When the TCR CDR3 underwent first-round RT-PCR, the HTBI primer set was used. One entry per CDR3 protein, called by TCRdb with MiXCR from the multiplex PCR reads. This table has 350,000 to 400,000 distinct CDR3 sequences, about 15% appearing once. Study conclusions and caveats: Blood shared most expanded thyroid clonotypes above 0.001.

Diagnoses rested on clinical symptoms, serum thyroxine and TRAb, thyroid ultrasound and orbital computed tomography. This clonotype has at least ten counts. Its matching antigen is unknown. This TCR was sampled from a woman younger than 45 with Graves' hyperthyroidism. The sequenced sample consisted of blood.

This chain's CDR3 is CASSPQPDTQYF. CDR3 DNA: TGTGCCAGCTCCCCCCAGCCAGATACGCAGTATTTT. V usage is TRBV18 and J usage is TRBJ2-3, with D unresolved. The V end lost 6 bases, the J end lost 4 bases, and 8 bases lay between the germline ends. Germline loops: CDR1 KGHSH, CDR2 LQKENI. The length of the CDR3 is 12 residues.